The 15 T cell receptor beta chains below were found in one sample sequenced in a study of T cell repertoires in cytomegalovirus infection (dated by TCRdb to about 2019). In light of the paper, this sample's treatment or condition label describes: in vitro stimulation with specific CMV peptide epitopes to enrich CMV-specific T cells. The sequencer was an Illumina HiSeq 1500. Through fastp at Q25 and MiXCR, TCRdb rebuilt clones from the public reads, retaining in-frame beta chains. Rows matching on CDR3 protein sequence are summarized as one entry with the most common DNA and genes. This sample has roughly 78,000 distinct CDR3 sequences in its table, and 35% to 50% of those were observed once. The ten biggest clones cover approximately 93% of the sample. Their antigens are not known. The sample consisted of CD8+ T cells from cultured PBMCs, taken from culture after CMV antigen stimulation. These receptors all stem from a human donor in good health (CMV status not recorded). Some clones in this sample may be carry-over from other donors' samples.

This chain joins TRBV6-2 or TRBV6-3 and TRBJ1-2; D is unresolved. Trimming shortened V by 4 bases and J by 0 bases, and 12 bases separated the two germline ends. The germline gives CDR1 MNHEY, CDR2 SVGEGT. The CDR3 spans 15 residues. The CDR3 DNA reads TGTGCCAGCAGTTCCTTTCAGGAATCTAACTATGGCTACACCTTC. Its protein product is CASSSFQESNYGYTF.

This clonotype has only a few counts. The rearrangement uses TRBV7-6 and TRBJ2-7, with D maybe TRBD2 (5 bases). Germline CDR1 SGHVS, CDR2 FNYEAQ. The V end was cut by 5 bases, the J end by 2 bases, with 16 bases between. This CDR3 comprises 15 residues. The CDR3 protein is CASSEIGGRAYEQYF. CDR3 DNA: TGTGCCAGCAGCGAAATAGGAGGACGAGCCTACGAGCAGTACTTC.

The gene calls are TRBV2 and TRBJ1-3, with TRBD1 identical over 7 bases. The CDR3 consists of 13 residues. The germline V gene encodes CDR1 SNHLY and CDR2 FYNNEI. J lost 4 bases, V lost 10 bases, and 7 bases had no gene match. CDR3 DNA: TGTGCCACCGTAACAGGGGACGGAAACACCATATATTTT. Translation: CATVTGDGNTIYF.

The rearrangement uses TRBV5-4 and TRBJ2-2, with 7 bases aligning to TRBD2. The CDR3 loop spans 15 amino acids. Germline CDR1 is SGHNT and CDR2 is YYREEE (reference sequence). J gave up 4 bases and V 4 bases, and 7 bases lay outside the gene matches. The CDR3 nucleotides are TGTGCCAGCAGCCCCCGCACGGGGGGCACCGGGGAGCTGTTTTTT. Encoded protein: CASSPRTGGTGELFF. The full variable domain, completed using reference TRBV5-4 and TRBJ2-2, is ETGVTQSPTHLIKTRGQQVTLRCSSQSGHNTVSWYQQALGQGPQFIFQYYREEENGRGNFPPRFSGLQFPNYSSELNVNALELDDSALYLCASSPRTGGTGELFFGEGSRLTVL.

The chain links TRBV29-1 to TRBJ2-1; no clear D gene. This CDR3 contains 14 residues. Germline CDR1 SQVTM, CDR2 ANQGSEA. V lost 4 bases and J 6 bases, leaving 16 bases between the germline ends. CDR3 amino acids: CSVAGGEESNEQFF. CDR3 DNA: TGCAGCGTTGCCGGTGGAGAAGAAAGCAATGAGCAGTTCTTC.

This clonotype was picked up one time. The V gene is TRBV2, the J gene TRBJ2-1; D tentatively fits TRBD1 or TRBD2 (6 bases each). Germline loops: CDR1 SNHLY, CDR2 FYNNEI. V shed 4 bases and J shed 2 bases, with 18 bases lying between them. This CDR3 comprises 17 residues. The CDR3 sequence: CASSVEYGGGPYNEQFF. The CDR3 DNA sequence: TGTGCCAGCAGTGTAGAATATGGTGGGGGGCCCTACAATGAGCAGTTCTTC.

J is TRBJ2-1 and V is TRBV12-3 or TRBV12-4; 8 bases agree with TRBD1. The CDR3 loop spans 15 amino acids. Germline trimming cut 5 bases from V and 0 bases from J; bases unmatched to any gene: 3. The CDR3 loop reads CASSSTGGSYNEQFF. CDR3 coding DNA: TGTGCCAGCAGTAGTACAGGGGGCTCCTACAATGAGCAGTTCTTC.

The rearrangement joins TRBV28 to TRBJ1-1; 7 nucleotides align to TRBD1. V gave up 7 bases and J gave up 0 bases; unmatched junction bases: 11. Germline V gene lookup returns CDR1 MDHEN and CDR2 SYDVKM. The CDR3 is 16 amino acids. The CDR3 DNA follows: TGTGCCAGCATCCCCATCTCGACAGGGCTGAACACTGAAGCTTTCTTT. Encoded protein: CASIPISTGLNTEAFF.

The CDR3 is CASSPRWQEEYGYTF. CDR3 bases: TGTGCCAGTAGTCCCCGGTGGCAGGAAGAGTATGGCTACACCTTC. The chain has TRBV19 and TRBJ1-2; no clear D. Trimming stripped 5 bases from V and 5 bases from J, with 18 bases between. The CDR3 loop spans 15 amino acids. In germline, CDR1 is LNHDA, CDR2 SQIVND (reference sequence).

This clonotype was seen a handful of times. V is TRBV18 and J is TRBJ2-7; TRBD2 matches 8 bases. V shed 0 bases and J 3 bases; nucleotides not matched to a gene: 4. CDR1 KGHSH and CDR2 LQKENI come from the germline V gene. CDR3 length: 15 amino acids. The CDR3 region has the DNA TGTGCCAGCTCACCACCAGCGGGGGACAACTACGAGCAGTACTTC. The encoded protein is CASSPPAGDNYEQYF.

The V gene is TRBV7-6, the J gene TRBJ2-7; D possibly corresponds to TRBD2 (6 bases). V was clipped by 4 bases and J by 3 bases, with 19 bases between them. The CDR3 has 16 residues. Looked up from germline, CDR1 is SGHVS and CDR2 is FNYEAQ. CDR3 coding DNA: TGTGCCAGCAGCTCGAATGCCGGGGGTGGTGGCTACGAGCAGTACTTC. This codes for CASSSNAGGGGYEQYF. Drawing the rest from reference TRBV7-6 and TRBJ2-7, the complete variable domain is GAGVSQSPRYKVTKRGQDVALRCDPISGHVSLYWYRQALGQGPEFLTYFNYEAQQDKSGLPNDRFSAERPEGSISTLTIQRTEQRDSAMYRCASSSNAGGGGYEQYFGPGTRLTVT.

In this sample, this clonotype turned up a few times. The gene calls are TRBV5-8 and TRBJ2-1, with D unclear. Trimming removed 0 bases from V and 7 bases from J, with 11 bases in between. The V gene's germline CDR1 is SGHTS and CDR2 YDEGEE. The CDR3 has 14 residues. This CDR3 reads CASSLEGFRNEQFF. CDR3 nucleotide sequence: TGTGCCAGCAGCTTGGAAGGATTTCGAAATGAGCAGTTCTTC.

The genes are TRBV4-3 and TRBJ1-2; D is unresolved. Germline V gene sequence: CDR1 LGHNA, CDR2 YSLEER. Trimming took 0 bases from V and 3 from J, leaving 14 bases between them. The CDR3 totals 16 residues. The CDR3 DNA reads TGCGCCAGCAGCCAAGAGTTTACGGCTTACTACTATGGCTACACCTTC. Protein: CASSQEFTAYYYGYTF.

The chain uses TRBV4-1 and TRBJ1-1, with TRBD1 as a possible D gene (5 bases). The CDR3 consists of 14 residues. V was shortened by 0 bases and J by 11 bases, with 16 bases between the two germline ends. Germline V gene lookup returns CDR1 MGHRA and CDR2 YSYEKL. The CDR3: CASSQDRGRRGAFF. For the CDR3, the DNA is TGCGCCAGCAGCCAAGATCGGGGCCGCCGGGGGGCTTTCTTT.

The chain links TRBV5-6 to TRBJ1-6; D not resolved. V lost 1 base, J lost 7 bases, and 15 bases lay in between. The CDR3 is 16 amino acids. Germline values: CDR1 SGHDT, CDR2 YYEEEE. The CDR3 nucleotides are TGTGCCAGCAGCTTGTATCCGGACGATCTCAATTCACCCCTCCACTTT. It translates to CASSLYPDDLNSPLHF. The full variable domain, in which reference TRBV5-6 and TRBJ1-6 provide the parts outside the CDR3, is DAGVTQSPTHLIKTRGQQVTLRCSPKSGHDTVSWYQQALGQGPQFIFQYYEEEERQRGNFPDRFSGHQFPNYSSELNVNALLLGDSALYLCASSLYPDDLNSPLHFGNGTRLTVT.